Listed below are T cell receptor beta chains from one sample, sequenced in a study of early T cells in non-severe SARS-CoV-2 infection. Using its own MiXCR run on the 5' RACE reads, TCRdb lists one record per CDR3 protein. The data show tens of thousands of distinct CDR3 sequences, with around a sixth seen just once and roughly 12% held by the top ten. Sequences were obtained from whole blood. The receptors derive from an adult who was a healthcare worker with PCR-confirmed SARS-CoV-2 infection or an uninfected control (not recorded which). Both conserved end residues are part of each CDR3. Fields, in order: J gene, V gene, clone size, D gene, CDR3 DNA, CDR3 protein. D genes are given only for firm matches. Part of the rows lack a size; the others show once, few, many or a class for expanded clones.

J: TRBJ2-5; V: TRBV5-5; size: many; D: TRBD2; DNA: TGTGCCAGCAGTCAAATAGCGGGGGTAGAAGAGACCCAGTACTTC; CDR3: CASSQIAGVEETQYF
J: TRBJ1-2; V: TRBV4-3; size: many; D: .; DNA: TGCGCCAGCAGCCAAGATAACAGGAGCCCGGATGGCTACACCTTC; CDR3: CASSQDNRSPDGYTF
J: TRBJ1-5; V: TRBV5-5; size: few; D: .; DNA: TGTGCCAGCAGCTTCGGAGCAGGGAGAGGCAATCAGCCCCAGCATTTT; CDR3: CASSFGAGRGNQPQHF
J: TRBJ2-1; V: TRBV24-1; size: .; D: TRBD2; DNA: TGTGCCACCAGTGGTAGCGGGAGAGGGAATGAGCAGTTCTTC; CDR3: CATSGSGRGNEQFF
J: TRBJ2-5; V: TRBV7-9; size: .; D: TRBD2; DNA: TGTGCCAGCAGCGATAGGACTAGCGGGATCCAAGAGACCCAGTACTTC; CDR3: CASSDRTSGIQETQYF
J: TRBJ2-3; V: TRBV20-1; size: .; D: .; DNA: TGCAGTGCTAGGGGGCCAAGGGGGATACCAGATACGCAGTATTTT; CDR3: CSARGPRGIPDTQYF
J: TRBJ1-2; V: TRBV29-1; size: .; D: TRBD1; DNA: TGCAGCGTTGACCCGGACAGGGGGCAAGGATATGGCTACACCTTC; CDR3: CSVDPDRGQGYGYTF
J: TRBJ1-5; V: TRBV2; size: .; D: .; DNA: TGTGCCAGCAGTCAAACGGGGGGAGGTGGCAATCAGCCCCAGCATTTT; CDR3: CASSQTGGGGNQPQHF
J: TRBJ2-3; V: TRBV6-1; size: many; D: .; DNA: TGTGCCAGCAGTGCCAAGAGGAACGTGGGGACCCCTCGAGGGACAGATACGCAGTATTTT; CDR3: CASSAKRNVGTPRGTDTQYF
J: TRBJ1-6; V: TRBV28; size: .; D: TRBD1; DNA: TGTGCCACTGGGACAGGTCCCTCCTATAATTCACCCCTCCACTTT; CDR3: CATGTGPSYNSPLHF
J: TRBJ2-1; V: TRBV3-1; size: .; D: TRBD1; DNA: TGTGCCAGCAGCATAACAGGGGCTCTATACAATGAGCAGTTCTTC; CDR3: CASSITGALYNEQFF
J: TRBJ1-1; V: TRBV7-9; size: .; D: .; DNA: TGTGCCAGCAGCTTACCGGGGGGCACTGAAGCTTTCTTT; CDR3: CASSLPGGTEAFF
J: TRBJ1-1; V: TRBV10-1; size: many; D: .; DNA: TGCGCCAGCAGTGAGTCGAGGTCTACTGAAGCTTTCTTT; CDR3: CASSESRSTEAFF
J: TRBJ2-7; V: TRBV20-1; size: .; D: .; DNA: TGCAGTGCTTCCCCCGGACAGCGTAGTCGCGAGCAGTACTTC; CDR3: CSASPGQRSREQYF
J: TRBJ2-7; V: TRBV19; size: few; D: TRBD1; DNA: TGTGCCAGTAGTATCGGACAGGGCTCCTACGAGCAGTACTTC; CDR3: CASSIGQGSYEQYF
J: TRBJ2-3; V: TRBV20-1; size: few; D: TRBD2; DNA: TGCAGTGCTAGAGCGGGTAGCGGGAGGACCACAGATACGCAGTATTTT; CDR3: CSARAGSGRTTDTQYF
J: TRBJ2-7; V: TRBV7-2; size: .; D: TRBD2; DNA: TGTGCCAGCAGCACCGGGGGGTATTCCGAGCAGTACTTC; CDR3: CASSTGGYSEQYF
J: TRBJ1-1; V: TRBV7-6; size: few; D: .; DNA: TGTGCCAGCAGCTTAGCTAGTCTGATGAACACTGAAGCTTTCTTT; CDR3: CASSLASLMNTEAFF
J: TRBJ2-1; V: TRBV24-1; size: few; D: .; DNA: TGTGCCACCAGTCGGTCCGGACCTGAGCAGTTCTTC; CDR3: CATSRSGPEQFF
J: TRBJ2-7; V: TRBV14; size: .; D: .; DNA: TGTGCCAGCAGCCCGGGACACAGCTCCTACGAGCAGTACTTC; CDR3: CASSPGHSSYEQYF
J: TRBJ1-1; V: TRBV28; size: few; D: .; DNA: TGTGCCAGCAGTTCCAGGGGAGATGAAGCTTTCTTT; CDR3: CASSSRGDEAFF
J: TRBJ2-3; V: TRBV7-6; size: few; D: .; DNA: TGTGCCAGCAGACACACCATTAGCAGGGGGGCTAGCACAGATACGCAGTATTTT; CDR3: CASRHTISRGASTDTQYF
J: TRBJ2-5; V: TRBV29-1; size: .; D: .; DNA: TGCAGCGGACAGGTAGAAGGAGAGACCCAGTACTTC; CDR3: CSGQVEGETQYF
J: TRBJ1-4; V: TRBV20-1; size: .; D: .; DNA: TGCAGTGCTTACCCAGGGGAAAAACTGTTTTTT; CDR3: CSAYPGEKLFF
J: TRBJ2-7; V: TRBV19; size: .; D: TRBD1; DNA: TGTGCCAGTAGTGGCCGGGACAGGGGAGGCGAGCAGTACTTC; CDR3: CASSGRDRGGEQYF
J: TRBJ2-7; V: TRBV5-6; size: medium-sized; D: .; DNA: TGTGCCAGCAGCTTGTGGGGCCTTTCCTACGAGCAGTACTTC; CDR3: CASSLWGLSYEQYF
J: TRBJ2-5; V: TRBV29-1; size: .; D: .; DNA: TGCAGCGTTGAATTGTCGGGAGAGACCCAGTACTTC; CDR3: CSVELSGETQYF
J: TRBJ2-5; V: TRBV4-1; size: .; D: .; DNA: TGCGCCAGCAGCCAAGATCTAGGACTCCTGAATGGGGCCCAGTACTTC; CDR3: CASSQDLGLLNGAQYF
J: TRBJ2-3; V: TRBV13; size: .; D: .; DNA: TGTGCCAGCAGCTGGACAGACGCCACAGATACGCAGTATTTT; CDR3: CASSWTDATDTQYF
J: TRBJ1-1; V: TRBV18; size: few; D: .; DNA: TGTGCCAGCTCACCAAGTGAGAACACTGAAGCTTTCTTT; CDR3: CASSPSENTEAFF
J: TRBJ2-7; V: TRBV20-1; size: .; D: TRBD2; DNA: TGCAGTGCTGGGTTCTTAGCGGGAGCCGGCGAGCAGTACTTC; CDR3: CSAGFLAGAGEQYF
J: TRBJ2-5; V: TRBV5-1; size: few; D: .; DNA: TGCGCCAGCAGCACAGGGACCGTCCAGGAGACCCAGTACTTC; CDR3: CASSTGTVQETQYF
J: TRBJ2-3; V: TRBV7-2; size: .; D: TRBD2; DNA: TGTGCCAGCAGCTTAGAACTAGCGGGAGGGCCGACAGATACGCAGTATTTT; CDR3: CASSLELAGGPTDTQYF
J: TRBJ2-1; V: TRBV9; size: many; D: .; DNA: TGTGCCAGCAGCGCCGGGGACCTCAAGCGGCCATCCTACAATGAGCAGTTCTTC; CDR3: CASSAGDLKRPSYNEQFF
J: TRBJ1-1; V: TRBV4-3; size: .; D: .; DNA: TGCGCCAGCAGCCCCTCCGCCAAGGGGGTGTCTGAAGCTTTCTTT; CDR3: CASSPSAKGVSEAFF
J: TRBJ2-7; V: TRBV18; size: many; D: TRBD2; DNA: TGTGCCAGCTCACCCCCTAGCGGGAGGGCCGGCGAGCAGTACTTC; CDR3: CASSPPSGRAGEQYF
J: TRBJ2-3; V: TRBV29-1; size: .; D: TRBD2; DNA: TGCAGCGTTTGGGCAGCTAGCGGGTACGCAGATACGCAGTATTTT; CDR3: CSVWAASGYADTQYF
J: TRBJ1-2; V: TRBV7-9; size: many; D: .; DNA: TGTGCCAGCAGCTTTCCCCCCGTCAATCCCTGGGGCTACACCTTC; CDR3: CASSFPPVNPWGYTF
J: TRBJ1-2; V: TRBV30; size: .; D: .; DNA: TGTGCCTGGAGGAAACGTCGGACGAATTATGGCTACACCTTC; CDR3: CAWRKRRTNYGYTF
J: TRBJ2-5; V: TRBV28; size: .; D: .; DNA: TGTGCCAGCAGTTTCGATAGGGTCATAGAGACCCAGTACTTC; CDR3: CASSFDRVIETQYF
J: TRBJ1-5; V: TRBV6-1; size: many; D: .; DNA: TGTGCCAGCAGTGGAGTCTCGGGGATTTCACAGCCCCAGCATTTT; CDR3: CASSGVSGISQPQHF
J: TRBJ1-2; V: TRBV29-1; size: .; D: .; DNA: TGCAGCGTTTTCGTCCCGATTCTTTCCTATGGCTACACCTTC; CDR3: CSVFVPILSYGYTF
J: TRBJ1-3; V: TRBV4-3; size: few; D: .; DNA: TGCGCCAGCAGCCAAAAAGACAACTCTGGAAACACCATATATTTT; CDR3: CASSQKDNSGNTIYF
J: TRBJ2-3; V: TRBV7-9; size: .; D: .; DNA: TGTGCCAGCAGCTTTGGATCAGATACGCAGTATTTT; CDR3: CASSFGSDTQYF
J: TRBJ2-6; V: TRBV27; size: medium-sized; D: .; DNA: TGTGCCAGCAGTCCCCTTTGGACTGGAAAACCTGGGGCCAACGTCCTGACTTTC; CDR3: CASSPLWTGKPGANVLTF
J: TRBJ1-1; V: TRBV20-1; size: medium-sized; D: .; DNA: TGCAGTGCTAGACGACAGAACACTGAAGCTTTCTTT; CDR3: CSARRQNTEAFF
J: TRBJ2-5; V: TRBV7-9; size: .; D: .; DNA: TGTGCCAGCAGCTTCGGGACCGGGCCGCAAGAGACCCAGTACTTC; CDR3: CASSFGTGPQETQYF
J: TRBJ1-5; V: TRBV27; size: few; D: .; DNA: TGTGCCAGCTCCCCTTATAGGGGAGTTCAGCCCCAGCATTTT; CDR3: CASSPYRGVQPQHF
J: TRBJ1-1; V: TRBV7-9; size: .; D: .; DNA: TGTGCCAGCAGCTTAGAATTCACTGAAGCTTTCTTT; CDR3: CASSLEFTEAFF
J: TRBJ1-2; V: TRBV20-1; size: .; D: .; DNA: TGCAGTGCGGAGGAAGCCGAGGCCTATGGCTACACCTTC; CDR3: CSAEEAEAYGYTF